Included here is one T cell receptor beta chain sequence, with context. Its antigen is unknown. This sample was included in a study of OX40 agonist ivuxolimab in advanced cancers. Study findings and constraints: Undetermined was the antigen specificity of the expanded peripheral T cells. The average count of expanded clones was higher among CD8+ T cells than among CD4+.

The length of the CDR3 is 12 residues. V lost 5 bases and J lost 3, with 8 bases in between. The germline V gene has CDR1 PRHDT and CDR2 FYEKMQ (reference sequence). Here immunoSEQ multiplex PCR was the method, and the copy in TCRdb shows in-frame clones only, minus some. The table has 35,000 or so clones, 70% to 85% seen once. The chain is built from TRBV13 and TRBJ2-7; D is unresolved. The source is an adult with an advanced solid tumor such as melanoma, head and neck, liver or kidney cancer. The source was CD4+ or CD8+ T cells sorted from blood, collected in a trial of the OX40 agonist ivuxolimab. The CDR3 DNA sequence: TGTGCCAGCAGCCCTAGAGGCTACGAGCAGTACTTC. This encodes CASSPRGYEQYF.